Following are 21 T cell receptor beta chains from one sample sequenced in a study of T cell responses to AZD1222 COVID-19 vaccine. The assay was immunoSEQ multiplex PCR, and TCRdb's table has in-frame clones only and misses some. The repertoire holds around 110,000 clones, roughly 87% seen once, with around 7.5% in the top ten. The sample was peripheral blood, taken on day 0 of AZD1222 vaccination. All receptors come from an adult in good health.

J is TRBJ1-5 and V is TRBV7-2; 7 bases fit TRBD1. The CDR3 has 15 amino acids. V shed 2 bases and J 5 bases; nucleotides not matched to a gene: 6. Germline V CDR1 and CDR2: SGHTA, FQGNSA. CDR3 loop: CASSLRGQVDQPQHF. In DNA form, the CDR3 reads TGTGCCAGCAGCTTAAGAGGACAGGTCGATCAGCCCCAGCATTTT.

The gene calls are TRBV2 and TRBJ1-4, with unresolved D. Trimming pared 7 bases from V and 6 bases from J, leaving 12 bases between. The CDR3 loop spans 13 amino acids. The germline V gene encodes CDR1 SNHLY and CDR2 FYNNEI. The CDR3 nucleotides read TGTGCCAGCACACTGAACCAAGATGAAAAACTGTTTTTT. Translating it yields CASTLNQDEKLFF.

The genes are TRBV10-3 and TRBJ1-2; 7 bases are a match to TRBD1. Trimming at V came to 2 bases and at J to 4 bases, leaving 13 bases not matched to a gene. CDR3 length: 17 residues. Germline V gene lookup returns CDR1 ENHRY and CDR2 SYGVKD. For the CDR3, the DNA is TGTGCCATCAGTGAGCCCTCCCGACAGGGAGCTGTCTATGGCTACACCTTC. This codes for CAISEPSRQGAVYGYTF.

The chain links TRBV25-1 to TRBJ1-4; no firm D call. V shed 8 bases and J shed 0 bases, with 10 bases lying between them. Germline lookup yields CDR1 MGHDK and CDR2 SYGVNS. CDR3 length equals 14 residues. CDR3 sequence reads: CASRSFATNEKLFF. CDR3 nucleotides: TGTGCCAGCCGGAGCTTTGCAACTAATGAAAAACTGTTTTTT.

The rearrangement links TRBV28 to TRBJ2-7; tentatively, D is TRBD1 (7 bases). V gave up 2 bases and J gave up 4 bases, with 18 bases separating them. The length of the CDR3 is 16 residues. The germline gives CDR1 MDHEN, CDR2 SYDVKM. As DNA, the CDR3 is TGTGCCAGCAGTTTAATCGGAGGGGGCCCCATTTACGAGCAGTACTTC. It yields the protein CASSLIGGGPIYEQYF.

This clone was detected once. The chain is built from TRBV18 and TRBJ1-5, with a tentative D call TRBD1 (6 bases). Trimming stripped 3 bases from V and 0 bases from J, with 9 bases between. In germline, CDR1 is KGHSH, CDR2 LQKENI. CDR3 size: 15 residues. CDR3 DNA: TGTGCCAGCTCACCGGGACACCCTAGCAATCAGCCCCAGCATTTT. Protein product: CASSPGHPSNQPQHF.

This clone was picked up a small number of times. The V gene is TRBV30, the J gene TRBJ2-2; no reliable D call. This CDR3 is 13 amino acids long. V shed 4 bases and J shed 2 bases, with 8 bases lying between them. Germline CDR1 reads GTSNPN; CDR2 reads SVGIG (reference sequence). In nucleotides, the CDR3 is TGTGCCTGGACGTCCGGCAACACCGGGGAGCTGTTTTTT. Translated: CAWTSGNTGELFF.

V usage is TRBV6-5 and J usage is TRBJ2-1; the D call may be TRBD1 or TRBD2 (5 bases each). This CDR3 is built from 15 residues. V was shortened by 6 bases and J by 7 bases, with 19 bases between the two germline ends. Per germline, CDR1 MNHEY and CDR2 SVGAGI. CDR3 sequence: CASRLGHSYSNEQFF. CDR3 in DNA: TGTGCCAGCAGACTAGGACACTCCTACTCAAATGAGCAGTTCTTC.

This clone was detected once. The chain carries TRBV6-5 and TRBJ1-5; a weak D match, TRBD1 (5 bases). The germline V gene encodes CDR1 MNHEY and CDR2 SVGAGI. The CDR3 length is 14 residues. Trimming took 8 bases from V and 2 from J, leaving 13 bases between them. The CDR3 DNA reads as TGTGCCAGCGTACCCTCGGGGGGCAATCAGCCCCAGCATTTT. This codes for CASVPSGGNQPQHF.

The V call is TRBV6-6, the J call TRBJ1-1; perhaps TRBD1 as D (5 bases). The length of the CDR3 is 14 residues. Trimming pared 5 bases from V and 1 base from J, leaving 11 bases between. The germline gives CDR1 MNHNY, CDR2 SVGAGI (reference sequence). As DNA, the CDR3 is TGTGCCAGCAGTAGGGACGGTCCGAACACTGAAGCTTTCTTT. It encodes CASSRDGPNTEAFF.

The chain joins TRBV4-1 to TRBJ1-2, with D possibly being TRBD1 (5 bases). The CDR3 contains 16 residues. The germline V gene encodes CDR1 MGHRA and CDR2 YSYEKL. Trimming took 3 bases from V and 4 from J, leaving 18 bases between them. The CDR3 sequence: CASSQGPGRTRYGYTF. The CDR3 DNA reads as TGCGCCAGCAGCCAGGGGCCGGGGCGTACCCGCTATGGCTACACCTTC.

The chain couples TRBV6-2 or TRBV6-3 to TRBJ1-6; 8 positions match TRBD1. Germline V gene lookup returns CDR1 MNHEY and CDR2 SVGEGT. Unmatched junction bases numbered 5, after V lost 6 bases and J lost 7 bases. This CDR3 has 14 residues. The CDR3 nucleotides read TGTGCCAGCAGCGCCCGGGACAGGAATTCACCCCTCCACTTT. This codes for CASSARDRNSPLHF.

This rearrangement joins TRBV4-2 to TRBJ1-5; D unclear. The V gene's germline CDR1 is LGHNA and CDR2 YNFKEQ. Between the trimmed V and J ends, which lost 0 bases and 3 bases, there was a span of 12 bases. The CDR3 is 16 amino acids. CDR3 bases: TGTGCCAGCAGCCAAGAAACTTCGAGGTACAATCAGCCCCAGCATTTT. Its protein product is CASSQETSRYNQPQHF.

The rearrangement joins TRBV4-1 to TRBJ1-6, with D perhaps matching TRBD1 (6 bases). V was pared by 0 bases and J by 7 bases, with 10 bases between. The CDR3 is 15 residues long. CDR1 and CDR2 (germline): MGHRA, YSYEKL. The CDR3 region is CASSQEYRANSPLHF. CDR3 coding DNA: TGCGCCAGCAGCCAAGAATACAGGGCAAATTCACCCCTCCACTTT.

The chain couples TRBV2 to TRBJ1-4; 10 nucleotides line up with TRBD1. The length of the CDR3 is 16 residues. The V gene end was trimmed by 8 bases and the J gene end by 7 bases; junction bases not matched to a gene: 13. Germline V gives CDR1 SNHLY, CDR2 FYNNEI. As DNA, the CDR3 is TGTGCCAGCGGGTCCTTACCGGGACAGGGGACTGAAAAACTGTTTTTT. Translation gives CASGSLPGQGTEKLFF.

The chain recombines TRBV30 with TRBJ1-1; D gene unclear. Germline V lookup: CDR1 GTSNPN, CDR2 SVGIG (reference sequence). Deletions cut 1 base from V and 0 bases from J, with 6 bases between. The CDR3 has 13 amino acids. The CDR3 DNA reads TGTGCCTGGAGTGGTCGGATGAACACTGAAGCTTTCTTT. As protein: CAWSGRMNTEAFF.

The chain links TRBV6-2 or TRBV6-3 to TRBJ1-5, with D possibly matching TRBD1 (5 bases). This CDR3 is built from 14 residues. V dropped 5 bases and J dropped 4 bases, with 12 bases sitting between them. The germline CDR1 and CDR2 sequences are MNHEY and SVGEGT. CDR3 sequence (DNA): TGTGCCAGCAGTCGCGGGACTGAGAATCAGCCCCAGCATTTT. This translates into CASSRGTENQPQHF.

The gene calls are TRBV7-9 and TRBJ2-1; the match to TRBD2 covers 10 bases. CDR3 size: 17 residues. The ends lost 2 bases at V and 2 bases at J; junction bases unmatched: 6. The V gene's germline CDR1 is SEHNR and CDR2 FQNEAQ (reference sequence). For the CDR3, the DNA is TGTGCCAGCAGCTTAATAAGCGGGAGGGCCCCCTACAATGAGCAGTTCTTC. Translated: CASSLISGRAPYNEQFF.

This chain joins TRBV5-5 and TRBJ1-4; 7 nucleotides agree with TRBD1. CDR3 length: 16 residues. CDR1 and CDR2 (germline): SGHKS, YYEKEE (reference sequence). The V and J ends lost 5 bases and 4 bases, in that order; junction bases with no gene match: 11. The CDR3 DNA reads TGTGCCAGCAGATACCATACAGGGGTGCTTAATGAAAAACTGTTTTTT. As protein: CASRYHTGVLNEKLFF.

This sequence joins TRBV5-5 and TRBJ1-5; 7 bases line up with TRBD1. This CDR3 region has 14 residues. Losses at the gene ends were 4 bases for V and 10 bases for J; bases not matched to a gene: 11. Germline values: CDR1 SGHKS, CDR2 YYEKEE (reference sequence). CDR3 nucleotide sequence: TGTGCCAGCAGCCTCTGGGAGGGGGCCAGCCCCCAGCATTTT. Encoded protein: CASSLWEGASPQHF. Full variable domain (outside the CDR3, taken from reference TRBV5-5 and TRBJ1-5): DAGVTQSPTHLIKTRGQQVTLRCSPISGHKSVSWYQQVLGQGPQFIFQYYEKEERGRGNFPDRFSARQFPNYSSELNVNALLLGDSALYLCASSLWEGASPQHFGDGTRLSIL.

This clone showed up just a few times. The chain combines TRBV11-2 with TRBJ1-3; 8 nucleotides line up with TRBD1. The trim removed 5 bases at V and 8 bases at J, leaving 11 bases unmatched. CDR1 SGHAT and CDR2 FQNNGV come from the germline V gene. CDR3 size: 15 residues. The CDR3 here is CASSPWTGYTDTIYF. The CDR3 coding sequence is TGTGCCAGCAGCCCCTGGACAGGGTATACGGACACCATATATTTT.